These 15 T cell receptor beta chains originate from one sample sequenced in a study of blood T cells in healthy people across ages. Through a sample-barcoded 5' primer and a J-beta primer mix, a second PCR was run for about 6 to 11 cycles. TCRdb reprocessed the 5' RACE reads with MiXCR, giving one entry per CDR3 protein. The sample yields 540,000 or so distinct CDR3 sequences, more than 45% seen once. Sample: blood. These receptor sequences come from a man at least 80 years old in good health.

The chain has TRBV6-2 or TRBV6-3 and TRBJ2-3, with unresolved D. V lost 11 bases and J 6 bases, leaving 6 bases between the germline ends. Germline V gene sequence: CDR1 MNHEY, CDR2 SVGEGT. This CDR3 comprises 9 residues. Here the CDR3 reads CAGKDTQYF. The CDR3 coding sequence is TGTGCCGGAAAGGATACGCAGTATTTT.

Turning to this clonotype: A read error may be the cause here, since a much bigger clone is one base away. This rearrangement joins TRBV6-6 to TRBJ2-7, with a weak D call TRBD1 (7 bases). The closer fit of TRBJ2-5 to the DNA end suggests the J call may be wrong. CDR1 MNHNY and CDR2 SVGAGI come from the germline V gene (reference sequence). CDR3 size: 15 residues. The CDR3 protein is CASRKPEGAWETQYF. CDR3 in DNA: TGTGCCAGCAGAAAACCGGAGGGGGCTTGGGAGACCCAGTACTTC.

The rearrangement joins TRBV6-6 to TRBJ2-1; unclear D gene. V lost 6 bases, J lost 11 bases, and 11 bases lay in between. The CDR3 spans 11 residues. The germline V gene has CDR1 MNHNY and CDR2 SVGAGI (reference sequence). The CDR3 sequence: CASRVEIKQFF. DNA of the CDR3: TGTGCCAGCAGGGTTGAAATAAAGCAGTTCTTC.

Points on this clonotype: A much larger clone differs from this one at a single base, so this may be a read error. The CDR3 DNA sequence: TGTGCCAGCAGTGCCGACAGGGGGCTTTCACCCCTCCACTTT. Its translation: CASSADRGLSPLHF. The genes are TRBV6-5 and TRBJ1-6; 10 bases agree with TRBD1. The length of the CDR3 is 14 residues. Germline values: CDR1 MNHEY, CDR2 SVGAGI. J gave up 9 bases and V 5 bases, and 4 bases lay outside the gene matches.

V usage is TRBV27 and J usage is TRBJ2-5; 8 nucleotides match TRBD1. The assigned J gene may be wrong: the sequence end matches TRBJ2-7 better. Per germline, CDR1 MNHEY and CDR2 SMNVEV (reference sequence). The CDR3 totals 15 residues. The DNA for the CDR3 is TGTGCCAGCAGTTTACAGGGGGCTCAGATCGACGAGCAGTACTTC. Translation: CASSLQGAQIDEQYF.

This clonotype was observed a few times. The chain uses TRBV12-5 and TRBJ2-5; 13 bases fit TRBD2. J lost 3 bases, V lost 5 bases, and 3 bases had no gene match. Germline assignment: CDR1 LGHNT and CDR2 FRNRAP. The CDR3 sequence is 15 residues long. CDR3 nucleotides: TGTGCTAGTGGTCACGGACTAGCGGGGGAAGAGACCCAGTACTTC. Amino acids: CASGHGLAGEETQYF.

In this sample, this clonotype turned up a few times. The chain employs TRBV7-2 and TRBJ2-1; TRBD2 is a possible D gene (6 bases). CDR1 and CDR2 (germline): SGHTA, FQGNSA. The CDR3 totals 15 residues. The V gene lost 1 base and the J gene lost 3 bases, with 10 bases spanning the gap. The CDR3 bases are TGTGCCAGCAGCTTAGGCGGGACCCTCTACAATGAGCAGTTCTTC. Its protein is CASSLGGTLYNEQFF.

The chain uses TRBV5-1 and TRBJ1-1; 10 bases are a match to TRBD1. CDR1 SGHRS and CDR2 YFSETQ come from the germline V gene. V lost 4 bases, J lost 4 bases, and 10 bases stayed unmatched. The CDR3 is 16 residues long. The DNA for the CDR3 is TGCGCCAGCAGCCAGCGGACAGGGGGGGCAAGCACTGAAGCTTTCTTT. Its protein is CASSQRTGGASTEAFF.

This rearrangement joins TRBV7-2 to TRBJ2-7; 9 positions match TRBD1. The CDR3 consists of 13 residues. The trim removed 5 bases at V and 6 bases at J, leaving 5 bases unmatched. Germline V gene data show CDR1 as SGHTA and CDR2 as FQGNSA. The CDR3 DNA is TGTGCCAGCAGCCACTCGACAGGGGGCGAGCAGTACTTC. This codes for CASSHSTGGEQYF.

In its sample, this clonotype was seen many times. The chain is built from TRBV3-1 and TRBJ1-2, with 7 bases fitting TRBD1. V dropped 6 bases and J dropped 6; count of bases not matched to a gene: 4. Germline CDR1 LGHDT, CDR2 YNNKEL (reference sequence). This CDR3 has 12 residues. The CDR3 region is CASRTGDDGYTF. In DNA, the CDR3 is TGTGCCAGCAGAACAGGGGACGATGGCTACACCTTC.

The chain has TRBV7-9 and TRBJ2-7; D is perhaps TRBD1 (6 bases). The DNA end lines up better with TRBJ2-5; the J call may be wrong. The CDR3 is 14 amino acids. The germline V gene has CDR1 SEHNR and CDR2 FQNEAQ (reference sequence). The CDR3 DNA follows: TGTGCCAGCTGCGATACAGGGATTCGAGAGACCCAGTACTTC. Amino acid sequence: CASCDTGIRETQYF.

V usage is TRBV6-5 and J usage is TRBJ1-1; D gene ambiguous. CDR1 and CDR2 from the germline V gene are MNHEY and SVGAGI. The CDR3 spans 14 residues. V gave up 5 bases and J gave up 0 bases, with 10 bases separating them. The CDR3 DNA reads as TGTGCCAGCAGTGACGGGCGATTGAACACTGAAGCTTTCTTT. Translated, it gives CASSDGRLNTEAFF.

The V gene is TRBV12-3 or TRBV12-4, the J gene TRBJ2-2; 11 positions match TRBD1. The CDR3 is 16 residues long. The ends lost 2 bases at V and 4 bases at J; junction bases unmatched: 3. CDR3 residues: CASSLKGQGGTGELFF. The CDR3 region has the DNA TGTGCCAGCAGTTTAAAGGGACAGGGGGGCACCGGGGAGCTGTTTTTT.

This clonotype has ten or more counts. The gene calls are TRBV6-5 and TRBJ2-5; D perhaps matches TRBD1 (5 bases). Germline values: CDR1 MNHEY, CDR2 SVGAGI. V was clipped by 6 bases and J by 1 base, with 15 bases between them. CDR3 length: 15 amino acids. CDR3 amino acids: CASSLGVGLQETQYF. CDR3 in DNA: TGTGCCAGCAGCCTAGGGGTGGGCCTCCAAGAGACCCAGTACTTC.

This chain connects TRBV29-1 to TRBJ2-5, with D possibly being TRBD1 (6 bases). V dropped 2 bases and J dropped 5 bases, with 18 bases sitting between them. Germline-derived CDR1 and CDR2 are SQVTM and ANQGSEA. The CDR3 length is 15 residues. The CDR3 is CSVESRGRGRETQYF. CDR3 DNA: TGCAGCGTTGAAAGTAGAGGCAGGGGTAGGGAGACCCAGTACTTC.